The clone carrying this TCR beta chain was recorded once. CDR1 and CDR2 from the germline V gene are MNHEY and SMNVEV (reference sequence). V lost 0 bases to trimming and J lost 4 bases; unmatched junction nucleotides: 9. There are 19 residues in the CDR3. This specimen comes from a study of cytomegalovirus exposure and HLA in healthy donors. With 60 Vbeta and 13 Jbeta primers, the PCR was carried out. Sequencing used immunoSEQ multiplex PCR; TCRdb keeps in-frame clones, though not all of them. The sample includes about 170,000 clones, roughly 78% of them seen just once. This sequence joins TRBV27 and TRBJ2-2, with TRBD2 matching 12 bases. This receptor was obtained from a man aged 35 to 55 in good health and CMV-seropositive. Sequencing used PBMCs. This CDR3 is CASSLSASGGARGTGELFF. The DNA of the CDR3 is TGTGCCAGCAGTTTATCTGCTAGCGGGGGGGCCCGGGGCACCGGGGAGCTGTTTTTT.